The 27 T cell receptor beta chains below were found in one sample sequenced in a study of T cell changes during pregnancy in multiple sclerosis (dated by TCRdb to the late 2010s). Libraries were made using the immunoSEQ multiplex PCR assay. TCRdb stores this immuneACCESS table with in-frame sequences only. Part of the clones is absent; in the studies checked, under half of the shortfall reflects unresolved V genes, and no reason is known for the rest. Counted in this sample were around 64,000 clones; over 90% of them appeared once. Roughly 0.3% of the sample comes from the top ten. Sequences were derived from CD4+ T cells from peripheral blood mononuclear cells, sampled after pregnancy. The receptors originated from a female donor with multiple sclerosis, enrolled in a pregnancy study.

The CDR3 reads CASGGEQTQRTQYF. The CDR3 DNA reads TGTGCCTCGGGGGGGGAACAGACACAGCGTACGCAGTATTTT. This chain uses TRBV10-3 with TRBJ2-3, with 8 bases that match TRBD2. The length of the CDR3 is 14 residues. V was pared by 11 bases and J by 8 bases, with 15 bases of the junction left unmatched. Germline V gene sequence: CDR1 ENHRY, CDR2 SYGVKD.

Written as DNA, the CDR3 is TGTGCCAGTAGTATTACGGGGAACACCTACACAGATACGCAGTATTTT. The encoded protein is CASSITGNTYTDTQYF. V gene TRBV19 combines with J gene TRBJ2-3; D is possibly TRBD2 (5 bases). Germline CDR1 LNHDA, CDR2 SQIVND (reference sequence). V lost 3 bases, J lost 2 bases, and 15 bases lay in between. The CDR3 is 16 residues long.

This clone has only one observation. This chain uses TRBV6-1 with TRBJ1-2; D unclear. The CDR3 has 12 residues. Between the trimmed V and J ends, which lost 0 bases and 5 bases, there was a span of 4 bases. Per germline, CDR1 MNHNS and CDR2 SASEGT. CDR3 coding DNA: TGTGCCAGCAGTGAAGCCATTTATGGCTACACCTTC. This translates into CASSEAIYGYTF.

The chain uses TRBV9 and TRBJ1-4; no firm D call. Germline V gene lookup returns CDR1 SGDLS and CDR2 YYNGEE. With 0 bases removed from V and 8 bases from J, the gap between germline ends came to 11 bases. The CDR3 contains 14 residues. The CDR3 sequence is CASSVGGGGEKLFF. DNA of the CDR3: TGTGCCAGCAGCGTAGGGGGAGGCGGCGAAAAACTGTTTTTT.

This clone was detected once. The chain has TRBV7-9 and TRBJ1-2; tentatively, D is TRBD1 (5 bases). The germline V gene encodes CDR1 SEHNR and CDR2 FQNEAQ (reference sequence). This CDR3 has 13 residues. Trimming removed 5 bases from V and 4 bases from J, with 11 bases in between. CDR3 sequence (DNA): TGTGCCAGCAGCCCTGGGGGGAGCTATGGCTACACCTTC. It is translated as CASSPGGSYGYTF.

This chain joins TRBV13 and TRBJ2-3, with 10 positions matching TRBD2. Germline assignment: CDR1 PRHDT and CDR2 FYEKMQ (reference sequence). The CDR3 is 16 amino acids. Trimming removed 5 bases from V and 1 base from J; junction bases left unmatched: 6. The CDR3 DNA is TGTGCCAGCAGCCGTCCCGGGACTAGCGGCACAGATACGCAGTATTTT. Amino acid sequence: CASSRPGTSGTDTQYF.

The V gene is TRBV2, the J gene TRBJ1-5, with TRBD1 as a possible D gene (5 bases). Germline V lookup: CDR1 SNHLY, CDR2 FYNNEI. This CDR3 has 15 residues. V was cut by 7 bases and J by 9 bases, with 22 bases left in between. The CDR3 loop reads CASIGRLGGSRPQHF. The CDR3 bases are TGTGCCAGCATAGGCAGGTTGGGGGGTTCAAGGCCCCAGCATTTT.

This rearrangement joins TRBV5-6 to TRBJ2-1; tentative D call: TRBD1 (5 bases). The CDR3 has 14 residues. Germline V gene sequence: CDR1 SGHDT, CDR2 YYEEEE. V was shortened by 4 bases and J by 7 bases, with 15 bases between the two germline ends. The CDR3 DNA sequence: TGTGCCAGCAGCCCCAGGGATAAGTCAAATGAGCAGTTCTTC. Protein product: CASSPRDKSNEQFF.

V is TRBV30 and J is TRBJ1-1; D gene uncertain. CDR1 and CDR2 (germline): GTSNPN, SVGIG (reference sequence). V dropped 3 bases and J dropped 7 bases, with 9 bases sitting between them. The length of the CDR3 is 11 residues. CDR3 nucleotide sequence: TGTGCCTGGAGCGCCCCGGGTGAAGCTTTCTTT. Encoded protein: CAWSAPGEAFF.

This chain uses TRBV6-1 with TRBJ2-2; D possibly corresponds to TRBD1 (6 bases). Looked up from germline, CDR1 is MNHNS and CDR2 is SASEGT. The CDR3 covers 15 residues. Trimming took 7 bases from V and 5 from J, leaving 17 bases between them. In DNA, the CDR3 is TGTGCCAGCACCAGACCACAGGGTAGGACCGGGGAGCTGTTTTTT. Translation: CASTRPQGRTGELFF.

The chain couples TRBV2 to TRBJ2-5; D possibly corresponds to TRBD2 (7 bases). The end of the DNA is better explained by TRBJ2-7, so the J call may be wrong. The V gene's germline CDR1 is SNHLY and CDR2 FYNNEI. The CDR3 spans 17 residues. This CDR3 reads CASSASGGAGLSHEQYF. In DNA, the CDR3 is TGTGCCAGCAGTGCATCTGGGGGGGCGGGTTTGTCCCACGAGCAGTACTTC.

The chain joins TRBV25-1 to TRBJ1-1; D is uncertain. CDR1 and CDR2 (germline): MGHDK, SYGVNS. V gave up 5 bases and J gave up 4 bases, with 11 bases separating them. This CDR3 is 13 amino acids long. Here the CDR3 DNA reads TGTGCCAGCAGTCAGGTGCGGGGCACTGAAGCTTTCTTT. As protein: CASSQVRGTEAFF.

This clone was seen once. The chain is built from TRBV7-6 and TRBJ2-1; 12 bases agree with TRBD2. Germline loops: CDR1 SGHVS, CDR2 FNYEAQ. CDR3 length equals 15 residues. The V segment lost 5 bases and the J segment 12 bases; nucleotides outside the gene matches: 11. The CDR3 DNA reads as TGTGCCAGCAGCATCAGGACTAGCGGGATCGGGGGGCAGTTCTTC. It translates to CASSIRTSGIGGQFF.

This chain links TRBV27 with TRBJ1-1; D unresolved. Trimming took off 6 bases at V and 1 base at J, with 12 bases between the two ends. The CDR3 is 14 amino acids. In germline, CDR1 is MNHEY, CDR2 SMNVEV (reference sequence). The CDR3 coding sequence is TGTGCCAGCAGAGGACTAACCTGGAACACTGAAGCTTTCTTT. Its translation is CASRGLTWNTEAFF.

This chain connects TRBV30 to TRBJ2-1; weak D call: TRBD2 (5 bases). V lost 4 bases and J lost 3, with 10 bases in between. This CDR3 has 13 amino acids. In germline, CDR1 is GTSNPN, CDR2 SVGIG (reference sequence). The CDR3 DNA is TGTGCCTGGACTAGAGGAGGCTACAATGAGCAGTTCTTC. This translates into CAWTRGGYNEQFF.

This clone showed up just once. The chain joins TRBV19 to TRBJ1-1, with unresolved D. There are 14 residues in the CDR3. V was pared by 1 base and J by 4 bases, with 10 bases between. Germline V gives CDR1 LNHDA, CDR2 SQIVND (reference sequence). CDR3 sequence (DNA): TGTGCCAGTAGTATAGTACCCGGCGGCACTGAAGCTTTCTTT. This gives the protein CASSIVPGGTEAFF.

The chain has TRBV6-5 and TRBJ2-5; 9 bases line up with TRBD1. CDR1 MNHEY and CDR2 SVGAGI come from the germline V gene. The length of the CDR3 is 16 residues. Trimming cost V 0 bases and J 4 bases; bases outside gene matches: 6. The CDR3 sequence is CASSYSVGTGTETQYF. As DNA, the CDR3 is TGTGCCAGCAGTTACTCGGTGGGGACAGGGACAGAGACCCAGTACTTC.

The chain carries TRBV7-3 and TRBJ2-3; the match to TRBD2 covers 7 bases. The trim removed 1 base at V and 8 bases at J, leaving 6 bases unmatched. Germline lookup yields CDR1 SGHTA and CDR2 FQGTGA. CDR3 size: 14 residues. This CDR3 reads CASSLSGSGSTQYF. In DNA form, the CDR3 reads TGTGCCAGCAGCTTAAGCGGGAGCGGTAGTACGCAGTATTTT.

The V and J genes are TRBV6-5 and TRBJ1-2; 7 bases map to TRBD1. Germline V CDR1 and CDR2: MNHEY, SVGAGI. V dropped 7 bases and J dropped 4; count of bases not matched to a gene: 9. The CDR3 is 14 amino acids. This CDR3 is CASTRDRFGYGYTF. CDR3 in DNA: TGTGCCAGCACCCGGGACAGATTCGGCTATGGCTACACCTTC.

The chain employs TRBV19 and TRBJ1-1; D possibly corresponds to TRBD1 (6 bases). CDR3 length: 13 amino acids. Germline values: CDR1 LNHDA, CDR2 SQIVND (reference sequence). Trimming took off 7 bases at V and 7 bases at J, with 16 bases between the two ends. This chain's CDR3 is CASNLGGRSEAFF. As DNA, the CDR3 is TGTGCCAGTAATCTTGGGGGCAGAAGTGAAGCTTTCTTT.

This chain joins TRBV9 and TRBJ2-6; 10 positions agree with TRBD1. The CDR3 is 20 amino acids. V lost 0 bases to trimming and J lost 0 bases; unmatched junction nucleotides: 9. CDR1 SGDLS and CDR2 YYNGEE come from the germline V gene. CDR3 amino acids: CASSVAWGTGVRSGANVLTF. Written as DNA, the CDR3 is TGTGCCAGCAGCGTAGCTTGGGGGACAGGGGTTCGCTCTGGGGCCAACGTCCTGACTTTC.

The rearrangement uses TRBV10-1 and TRBJ1-1; 9 bases match TRBD1. The CDR3 contains 14 residues. From germline, CDR1 is WNHNN and CDR2 SYGVQD (reference sequence). The ends lost 7 bases at V and 4 bases at J; junction bases unmatched: 7. CDR3: CASIRDRVGTEAFF. The CDR3 DNA is TGCGCCAGCATCAGGGACAGGGTTGGCACTGAAGCTTTCTTT.

V and J are TRBV6-1 and TRBJ1-1; D is unresolved. Trimming pared 7 bases from V and 0 bases from J, leaving 12 bases between. Germline CDR1 is MNHNS and CDR2 is SASEGT. There are 14 residues in the CDR3. The CDR3, as DNA: TGTGCCAGCAAGGCCCCCGGGATGAACACTGAAGCTTTCTTT. It codes for CASKAPGMNTEAFF.

The chain links TRBV7-2 to TRBJ2-3, with 9 positions matching TRBD2. The V and J ends lost 1 base and 2 bases, in that order; junction bases with no gene match: 4. Germline loops: CDR1 SGHTA, CDR2 FQGNSA. This CDR3 has 16 residues. The CDR3 DNA follows: TGTGCCAGCAGCTTAGTTTCTAGCGGGGTCACAGATACGCAGTATTTT. It is translated as CASSLVSSGVTDTQYF.

J is TRBJ2-2 and V is TRBV7-8, with 10 bases matching TRBD2. The CDR3 extends over 15 amino acids. V lost 5 bases to trimming and J lost 1 base; unmatched junction nucleotides: 1. The germline CDR1 and CDR2 sequences are SGHVS and FQNEAQ. In DNA form, the CDR3 reads TGTGCCAGCAGCCGACTAGCGGGGAACACCGGGGAGCTGTTTTTT. It encodes CASSRLAGNTGELFF.

The chain uses TRBV7-9 and TRBJ1-1; possible D gene TRBD1, 5 bases. Germline CDR1 and CDR2: SEHNR and FQNEAQ (reference sequence). The CDR3 loop spans 15 amino acids. V gave up 3 bases and J gave up 1 base, with 12 bases separating them. CDR3 loop: CASSFGGPGNTEAFF. The CDR3 coding sequence is TGTGCCAGCAGCTTCGGGGGACCAGGGAACACTGAAGCTTTCTTT.

The chain links TRBV19 to TRBJ1-1; D may be TRBD1 (6 bases). The V and J ends lost 6 bases and 1 base respectively, with 15 bases between them. Germline assignment: CDR1 LNHDA and CDR2 SQIVND (reference sequence). The CDR3 totals 15 residues. CDR3: CASSTRQAANTEAFF. The CDR3 nucleotides are TGTGCCAGTAGCACTCGACAGGCGGCGAACACTGAAGCTTTCTTT.